The clone carrying this T cell receptor (beta chain) was seen more than once but under ten times. Profiled with immunoSEQ multiplex PCR; TCRdb holds only in-frame clones, not every one. The sample yields 60,000 to 100,000 clones, around 87% seen once. V was shortened by 3 bases and J by 7 bases, with 13 bases between the two germline ends. CDR1 is SGHAT and CDR2 is FQNNGV in the germline V gene. The CDR3 consists of 13 residues. The data originate from a study of OX40 agonist ivuxolimab in advanced cancers. This receptor was identified in an adult with an advanced solid tumor such as melanoma, head and neck, liver or kidney cancer. V is TRBV11-2 and J is TRBJ2-7; D tentatively reads TRBD1 or TRBD2 (6 bases each). The sample in question was CD4+ or CD8+ T cells sorted from blood, obtained in a trial of the OX40 agonist ivuxolimab. The CDR3 DNA sequence: TGTGCCAGCAGCTTTGGGCAGGGGAGGGAGCAGTACTTC. Residues: CASSFGQGREQYF.